This TCR beta chain was recorded in a study of PD-1 blockade in mismatch repair-deficient tumors. Only in-frame clones appear in the TCRdb table, and some are missing; sequencing was by immunoSEQ multiplex PCR. The sample holds tens of thousands of clones, 65% to 85% seen once. CDR1 is SNHLY, CDR2 FYNNEI, per germline. The length of the CDR3 is 17 residues. Comment on this clone: Its ends do not fully match the called genes, so a read error is possible.

TCRs were sequenced from three patients responding to pembrolizumab. The chain has TRBV2 and TRBJ1-4, with a weak D call TRBD1 (6 bases). This specimen consisted of peripheral blood, obtained 44 weeks after starting pembrolizumab. The TCR sequence derives from an adult with mismatch repair-deficient cancer. The CDR3 DNA reads as TGTGCCAGCAGGGAAGGCTGGGGGGCAGCAACTAATGAAAAACTGTTTTTT. This encodes CASREGWGAATNEKLFF.